These 11 T cell receptor beta chains were all obtained from the same sample, sequenced in a study of blood T cell repertoires in COVID-19. Produced via immunoSEQ multiplex PCR; TCRdb's table is partial and in-frame only. The sample has 100,000 or so clones; 80% to 85% are singletons. Sequenced material: peripheral blood. The receptors derive from a man between 65 and 85 years old with active or convalescent COVID-19.

This clone occurred once. The rearrangement uses TRBV7-9 and TRBJ1-1, with D possibly being TRBD1 (6 bases). The CDR3 spans 15 residues. Trimming left V 1 base short and J 4 bases short, with 13 bases between. Per the germline V gene, CDR1 is SEHNR and CDR2 is FQNEAQ (reference sequence). In DNA, the CDR3 is TGTGCCAGCAGCTTAGGCGGGGGGCCTCTCACTGAAGCTTTCTTT. Amino acid sequence: CASSLGGGPLTEAFF.

The chain joins TRBV5-4 to TRBJ1-1; D may be TRBD1 (6 bases). The CDR3 loop spans 16 amino acids. The V end was cut by 7 bases, the J end by 1 base, with 20 bases between. The germline gives CDR1 SGHNT, CDR2 YYREEE (reference sequence). CDR3 loop: CASLLQGRGENTEAFF. CDR3 nucleotides: TGTGCCAGCCTATTACAGGGAAGGGGAGAGAACACTGAAGCTTTCTTT.

This chain links TRBV2 with TRBJ1-6; possibly TRBD1 for D (5 bases). From germline, CDR1 is SNHLY and CDR2 FYNNEI. V lost 3 bases to trimming and J lost 9 bases, with 15 bases between them. This CDR3 comprises 15 residues. The CDR3 DNA reads TGTGCCAGCAGTGAGGTCCGGCAGGGTGCTTCACCCCTCCACTTT. Translation gives CASSEVRQGASPLHF.

J is TRBJ2-2 and V is TRBV6-5; 9 bases match TRBD2. The J segment lost 4 bases and the V segment lost 6 bases, leaving 6 bases of the junction unmatched. The CDR3 is made up of 15 amino acids. Germline lookup yields CDR1 MNHEY and CDR2 SVGAGI. DNA for the CDR3: TGTGCCAGCAGGACCCCGGGACTAGCCACCGGGGAGCTGTTTTTT. Its protein is CASRTPGLATGELFF.

The chain combines TRBV18 with TRBJ1-4; no clear D gene. Germline V gives CDR1 KGHSH, CDR2 LQKENI. The CDR3 is 13 residues long. V lost 2 bases to trimming and J lost 4 bases, with 5 bases between them. CDR3 sequence (DNA): TGTGCCAGCTCACCAGGACTTAATGAAAAACTGTTTTTT. This sequence encodes CASSPGLNEKLFF.

As concerns this clone: One end of the junction is discordant with germline, which a read error may explain. J is TRBJ2-7 and V is TRBV28; 7 bases match TRBD1. Germline V lookup: CDR1 MDHEN, CDR2 SYDVKM. The CDR3 contains 14 residues. In DNA form, the CDR3 reads TGTGCCAGCAGTTCACACAGGGGTTCCTTCGAGCAGTACTTC. Its protein product is CASSSHRGSFEQYF.

This rearrangement joins TRBV19 to TRBJ1-6; D possibly corresponds to TRBD1 (6 bases). V was cut by 5 bases and J by 10 bases, with 9 bases left in between. This CDR3 contains 12 residues. Per the germline V gene, CDR1 is LNHDA and CDR2 is SQIVND (reference sequence). In DNA form, the CDR3 reads TGTGCCAGTAGTCTCAGGGGATCACCCCTCCACTTT. Encoded protein: CASSLRGSPLHF.

The V and J genes are TRBV2 and TRBJ1-6, with TRBD1 matching over 9 bases. J gave up 7 bases and V 10 bases, and 5 bases lay outside the gene matches. Germline values: CDR1 SNHLY, CDR2 FYNNEI. CDR3 length: 13 amino acids. CDR3 residues: CATTGTGNSPLHF. CDR3 sequence (DNA): TGTGCCACCACCGGGACAGGGAATTCACCCCTCCACTTT.

The gene calls are TRBV5-1 and TRBJ2-5; 7 nucleotides agree with TRBD2. CDR1 is SGHRS and CDR2 is YFSETQ in the germline V gene. This CDR3 spans 14 amino acids. Trimming took 5 bases from V and 2 from J; bases not matched to a gene: 6. The CDR3 nucleotides read TGCGCCAGCAGTTGGAGCGGGGATCAAGAGACCCAGTACTTC. The encoded protein is CASSWSGDQETQYF.

The V call is TRBV5-1, the J call TRBJ1-2; 7 nucleotides align to TRBD1. Germline V lookup: CDR1 SGHRS, CDR2 YFSETQ. Trimming cost V 4 bases and J 0 bases; bases outside gene matches: 15. CDR3 length: 18 amino acids. In DNA, the CDR3 is TGCGCCAGCAGCCCCAGGGGGGAATGGCTTGATACTAACTATGGCTACACCTTC. It translates to CASSPRGEWLDTNYGYTF. The variable domain in full, with the rest retrieved from reference TRBV5-1 and TRBJ1-2, is KAGVTQTPRYLIKTRGQQVTLSCSPISGHRSVSWYQQTPGQGLQFLFEYFSETQRNKGNFPGRFSGRQFSNSRSEMNVSTLELGDSALYLCASSPRGEWLDTNYGYTFGSGTRLTVV.

The chain employs TRBV11-2 and TRBJ1-1; D remains unclear. Germline lookup yields CDR1 SGHAT and CDR2 FQNNGV. The CDR3 has 14 amino acids. V lost 2 bases to trimming and J lost 1 base, with 8 bases between them. The CDR3 spells CASSLYEGNTEAFF. In nucleotides, the CDR3 is TGTGCCAGCAGCTTATATGAGGGGAACACTGAAGCTTTCTTT.